This T cell receptor beta chain was recovered during a study of blood T cell repertoires in COVID-19. About the research overall: The United States, Italy and Spain were the sources of the acute and convalescent COVID-19 samples. From T cells, B-cell-depleted T cells, or PBMCs came the material, which was cDNA or gDNA.

Germline V gene sequence: CDR1 SEHNR, CDR2 FQNEAQ (reference sequence). The CDR3 is made up of 13 amino acids. The V gene lost 2 bases and the J gene lost 5 bases, with 9 bases spanning the gap. TCRdb's table, derived via immunoSEQ multiplex PCR, lists solely in-frame clones and lacks some. The sample has some 200,000 clones; roughly 88% are singletons. The sequencing input was peripheral blood. The sequence came from a man younger than 30 with active or convalescent COVID-19. The chain uses TRBV7-9 and TRBJ1-1; D ambiguous. The CDR3 sequence: CASSLLAETEAFF. CDR3 DNA sequence: TGTGCCAGCAGCTTACTGGCAGAAACTGAAGCTTTCTTT.